The text below deals with one T cell receptor (beta chain). Looked up from germline, CDR1 is SGHRS and CDR2 is YFSETQ. The ends lost 5 bases at V and 5 bases at J; junction bases unmatched: 11. This CDR3 spans 15 amino acids. The data derive from a study of radiotherapy plus CTLA-4 blockade in lung cancer. Produced via immunoSEQ multiplex PCR; TCRdb's table is partial and in-frame only. The table includes 100,000 to 150,000 clones, roughly 80% detected once. J is TRBJ2-5 and V is TRBV5-1, with 8 bases identical to TRBD1. The specimen was peripheral blood, collected from a patient treated with radiotherapy plus ipilimumab. This TCR was recovered from a human donor with non-small cell lung cancer who had a partial response to radiotherapy plus ipilimumab. The chain's CDR3 is CASSSDRGVTETQYF. DNA of the CDR3: TGCGCCAGCAGTTCCGACAGGGGAGTGACCGAGACCCAGTACTTC.